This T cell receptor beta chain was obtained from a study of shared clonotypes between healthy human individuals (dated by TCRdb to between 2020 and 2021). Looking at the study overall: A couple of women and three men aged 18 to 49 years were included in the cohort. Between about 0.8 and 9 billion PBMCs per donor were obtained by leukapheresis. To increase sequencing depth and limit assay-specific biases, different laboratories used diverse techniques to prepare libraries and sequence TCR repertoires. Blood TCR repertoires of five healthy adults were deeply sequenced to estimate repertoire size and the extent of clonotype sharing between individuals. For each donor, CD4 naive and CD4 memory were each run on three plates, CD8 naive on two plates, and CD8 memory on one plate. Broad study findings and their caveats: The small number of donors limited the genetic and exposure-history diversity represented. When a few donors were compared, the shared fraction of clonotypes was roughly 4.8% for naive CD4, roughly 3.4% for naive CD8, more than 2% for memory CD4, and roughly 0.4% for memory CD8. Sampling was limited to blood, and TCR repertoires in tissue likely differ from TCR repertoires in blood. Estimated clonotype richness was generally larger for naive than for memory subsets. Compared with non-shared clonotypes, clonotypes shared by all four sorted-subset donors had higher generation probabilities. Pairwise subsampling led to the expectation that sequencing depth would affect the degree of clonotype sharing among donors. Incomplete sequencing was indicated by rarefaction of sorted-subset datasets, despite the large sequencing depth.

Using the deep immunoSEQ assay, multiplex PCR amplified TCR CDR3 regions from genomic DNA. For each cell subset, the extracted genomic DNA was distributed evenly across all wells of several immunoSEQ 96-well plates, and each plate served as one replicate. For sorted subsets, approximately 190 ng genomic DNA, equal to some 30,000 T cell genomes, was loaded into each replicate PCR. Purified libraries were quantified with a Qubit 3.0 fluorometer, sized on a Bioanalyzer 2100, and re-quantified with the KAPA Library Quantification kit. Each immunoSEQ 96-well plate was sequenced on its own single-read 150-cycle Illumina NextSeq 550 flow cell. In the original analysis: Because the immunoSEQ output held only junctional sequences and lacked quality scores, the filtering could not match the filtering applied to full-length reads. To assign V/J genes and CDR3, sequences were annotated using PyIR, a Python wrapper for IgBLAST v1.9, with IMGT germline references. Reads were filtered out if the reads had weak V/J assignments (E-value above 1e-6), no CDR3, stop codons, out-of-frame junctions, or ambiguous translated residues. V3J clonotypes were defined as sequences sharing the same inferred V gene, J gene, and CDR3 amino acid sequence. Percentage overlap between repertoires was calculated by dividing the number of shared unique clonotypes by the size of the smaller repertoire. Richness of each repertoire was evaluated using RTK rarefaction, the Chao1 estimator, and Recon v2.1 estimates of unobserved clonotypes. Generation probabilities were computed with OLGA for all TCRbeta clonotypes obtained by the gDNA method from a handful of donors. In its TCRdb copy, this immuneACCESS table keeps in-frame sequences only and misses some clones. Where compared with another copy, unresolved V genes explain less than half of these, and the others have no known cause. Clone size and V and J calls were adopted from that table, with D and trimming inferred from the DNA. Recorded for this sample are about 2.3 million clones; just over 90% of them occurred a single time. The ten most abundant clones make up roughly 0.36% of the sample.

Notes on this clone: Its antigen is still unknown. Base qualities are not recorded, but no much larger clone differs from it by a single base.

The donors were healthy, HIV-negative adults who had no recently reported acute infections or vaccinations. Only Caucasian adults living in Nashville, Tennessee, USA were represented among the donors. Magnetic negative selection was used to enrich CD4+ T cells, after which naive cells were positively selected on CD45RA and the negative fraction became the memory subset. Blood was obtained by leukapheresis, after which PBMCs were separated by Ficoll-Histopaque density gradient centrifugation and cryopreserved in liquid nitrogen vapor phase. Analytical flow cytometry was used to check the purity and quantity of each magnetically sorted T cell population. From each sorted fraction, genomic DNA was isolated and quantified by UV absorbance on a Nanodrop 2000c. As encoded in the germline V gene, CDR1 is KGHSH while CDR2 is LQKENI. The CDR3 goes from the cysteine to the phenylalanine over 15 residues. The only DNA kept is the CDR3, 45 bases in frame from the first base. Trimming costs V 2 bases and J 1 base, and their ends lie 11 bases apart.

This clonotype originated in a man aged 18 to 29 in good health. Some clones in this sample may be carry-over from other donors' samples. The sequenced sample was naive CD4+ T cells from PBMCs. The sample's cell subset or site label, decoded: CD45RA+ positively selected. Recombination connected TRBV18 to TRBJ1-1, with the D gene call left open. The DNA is TGTGCCAGCTCACCAATGAGGGCTCAGAACACTGAAGCTTTCTTT. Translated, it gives CASSPMRAQNTEAFF.